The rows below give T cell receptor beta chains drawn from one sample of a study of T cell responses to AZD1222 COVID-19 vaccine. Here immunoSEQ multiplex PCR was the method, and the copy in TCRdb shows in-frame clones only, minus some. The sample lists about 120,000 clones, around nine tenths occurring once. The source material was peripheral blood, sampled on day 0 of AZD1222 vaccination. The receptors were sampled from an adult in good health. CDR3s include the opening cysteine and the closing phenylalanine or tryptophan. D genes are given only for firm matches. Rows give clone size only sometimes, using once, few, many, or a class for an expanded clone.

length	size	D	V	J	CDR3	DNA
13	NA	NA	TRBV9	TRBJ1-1	CASSVEQGTEAFF	TGTGCCAGCAGCGTAGAACAGGGAACTGAAGCTTTCTTT
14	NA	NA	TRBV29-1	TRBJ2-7	CSVKRGVGSYEQYF	TGCAGCGTGAAGAGAGGGGTGGGCTCCTACGAGCAGTACTTC
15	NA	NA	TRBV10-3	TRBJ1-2	CAISEVIGGIYGYTF	TGTGCCATCAGTGAGGTGATTGGCGGAATCTATGGCTACACCTTC
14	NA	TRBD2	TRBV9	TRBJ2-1	CASSGTSGGYEQFF	TGTGCCAGTTCCGGGACTAGCGGGGGGTATGAGCAGTTCTTC
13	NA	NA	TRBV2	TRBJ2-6	CASNGAGANVLTF	TGTGCCAGCAACGGGGCTGGGGCCAACGTCCTGACTTTC
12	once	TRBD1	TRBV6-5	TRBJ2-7	CASSKGQTEQYF	TGTGCCAGCAGCAAGGGACAGACCGAGCAGTACTTC
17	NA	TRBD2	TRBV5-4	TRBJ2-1	CASSLIKLAGTYNEQFF	TGTGCCAGCAGCTTAATAAAACTAGCGGGAACCTACAATGAGCAGTTCTTC
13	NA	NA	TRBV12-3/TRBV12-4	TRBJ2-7	CASTPDMTDEQYF	TGTGCCAGCACCCCGGACATGACCGACGAGCAGTACTTC
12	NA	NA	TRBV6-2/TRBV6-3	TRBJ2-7	CASSYSTPEQYF	TGTGCCAGCAGTTACAGCACTCCAGAGCAGTACTTC
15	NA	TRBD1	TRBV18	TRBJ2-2	CASSPGTGDTGELFF	TGTGCCAGCTCACCAGGGACAGGGGACACCGGGGAGCTGTTTTTT
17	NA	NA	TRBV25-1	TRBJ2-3	CASSERGAGWRTDTQYF	TGTGCCAGCAGTGAAAGAGGGGCAGGGTGGCGCACAGATACGCAGTATTTT
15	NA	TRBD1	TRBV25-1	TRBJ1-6	CASTTGGSYNSPLHF	TGTGCCAGCACCACAGGGGGCTCCTATAATTCACCCCTCCACTTT
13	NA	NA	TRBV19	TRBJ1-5	CASSIDLNQPQHF	TGTGCCAGTAGTATAGATCTGAATCAGCCCCAGCATTTT
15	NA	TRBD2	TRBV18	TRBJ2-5	CASSPAGGGQETQYF	TGTGCCAGCTCACCGGCGGGAGGAGGACAAGAGACCCAGTACTTC
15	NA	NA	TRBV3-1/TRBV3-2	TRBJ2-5	CASSPTGGLPGSQYF	TGTGCCAGCAGCCCGACCGGGGGCCTCCCAGGGTCCCAGTACTTC
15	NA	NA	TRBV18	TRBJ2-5	CASSMDGLHQETQYF	TGTGCCAGCTCTATGGACGGGCTACACCAAGAGACCCAGTACTTC
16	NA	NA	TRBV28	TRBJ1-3	CASSLVGGYTGNTIYF	TGTGCCAGCAGTTTGGTAGGAGGATATACTGGAAACACCATATATTTT
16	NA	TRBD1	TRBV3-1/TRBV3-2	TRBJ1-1	CASSPTTGGLNTEAFF	TGTGCCAGCAGCCCTACGACAGGGGGCCTGAACACTGAAGCTTTCTTT